This entry concerns a single T cell receptor (beta chain). Per the study methods: Estimates of nucleated cell counts were drawn from the amplification of reference gene primers. Some clones are missing from TCRdb's copy, which holds only in-frame ones; the method was immunoSEQ multiplex PCR. That table is the source of V, J and clone size, and D and trimming were worked out from the DNA. Of 200,000 to 250,000 clones listed, over 80% are singletons. These data are taken from a study of blood T cell repertoires in COVID-19. Study in general: Spain, Italy and the United States supplied samples that represented acute and convalescent COVID-19.

Germline V gene lookup returns CDR1 SEHNR and CDR2 FQNEAQ (reference sequence). With V trimmed by 4 bases and J by 9 bases, 15 bases remained unmatched. This CDR3 is 17 amino acids long. Participant-given clinical history determined each cohort assignment. Before being deemed recovered, Cohort 3 donors had two negative PCRs, clearance, or symptom resolution. The sample taken for sequencing was PBMCs or T cells enriched from blood (not recorded which). The source is a woman in her forties who had recovered from COVID-19. This rearrangement joins TRBV7-9 to TRBJ1-6, with 7 bases fitting TRBD1. The chain's CDR3 is CASSSPPTSRGSSPLHF. CDR3 bases: TGTGCCAGCAGCTCCCCCCCCACGTCCAGGGGGAGTTCACCCCTCCACTTT.